This passage covers 26 T cell receptor beta chains from one sample sequenced in a study of control samples from healthy donors and cancer patients. The table came from immunoSEQ multiplex PCR; TCRdb's copy has only in-frame clones and leaves some out. The repertoire consists of approximately 120,000 clones, with roughly 90% occurring once and the leading ten covering approximately 15%. The sample taken for sequencing was blood. These receptors all come from a woman aged 45-65 years in good health.

The chain links TRBV18 to TRBJ1-4, with unresolved D. Germline V gives CDR1 KGHSH, CDR2 LQKENI. V lost 0 bases and J lost 0, with 11 bases in between. The CDR3 totals 17 residues. As DNA, the CDR3 is TGTGCCAGCTCACCACCGAACCGCTTTGCAACTAATGAAAAACTGTTTTTT. Encoded protein: CASSPPNRFATNEKLFF. Full variable domain (rest looked up from reference TRBV18 and TRBJ1-4): NAGVMQNPRHLVRRRGQEARLRCSPMKGHSHVYWYRQLPEEGLKFMVYLQKENIIDESGMPKERFSAEFPKEGPSILRIQQVVRGDSAAYFCASSPPNRFATNEKLFFGSGTQLSVL.

The chain employs TRBV7-7 and TRBJ2-1; the D gene is possibly TRBD2 (7 bases). Trimming stripped 5 bases from V and 3 bases from J, with 11 bases between. Germline V gene data show CDR1 as SSHAT and CDR2 as FNYEAQ (reference sequence). The CDR3 loop spans 14 amino acids. Here the CDR3 reads CASSPGGNYNEQFF. CDR3 bases: TGTGCCAGCAGCCCGGGGGGCAACTACAATGAGCAGTTCTTC.

Here the CDR3 reads CASSLQGTSYNEQFF. The DNA for the CDR3 is TGTGCCAGCAGCCTACAGGGGACCTCCTACAATGAGCAGTTCTTC. The gene calls are TRBV7-2 and TRBJ2-1, with TRBD1 matching 7 bases. CDR3 length: 15 amino acids. CDR1 is SGHTA, CDR2 FQGNSA, per germline. Trimming took 5 bases from V and 0 from J; bases not matched to a gene: 4.

This clone occurred many times. The genes are TRBV7-8 and TRBJ1-5, with TRBD1 matching 10 bases. After removal of 5 bases from V and 14 bases from J, the junction contained 12 bases not matched to a gene. Germline V gene lookup returns CDR1 SGHVS and CDR2 FQNEAQ. The CDR3 is 14 amino acids. CDR3 region: CASSNRDRGSLKHF. The DNA for the CDR3 is TGTGCCAGCAGCAACCGGGACAGGGGTTCCCTCAAGCATTTT.

The rearrangement links TRBV6-1 to TRBJ1-2; possibly TRBD1 for D (6 bases). The CDR3 spans 13 residues. From germline, CDR1 is MNHNS and CDR2 SASEGT. Trimming removed 1 base at V and 8 bases at J, with 11 bases between. The CDR3 region is CASSEEAGDGYTF. The CDR3 coding sequence is TGTGCCAGCAGTGAAGAGGCAGGGGACGGCTACACCTTC.

The chain combines TRBV25-1 with TRBJ2-5; perhaps TRBD2 as D (6 bases). The germline V gene has CDR1 MGHDK and CDR2 SYGVNS. Between the trimmed V and J ends, which lost 5 bases and 2 bases, there was a span of 18 bases. The CDR3 runs to 16 residues. CDR3 bases: TGTGCCAGCAGTCCCCTTTCTGGGGGGTGGCAAGAGACCCAGTACTTC. It codes for CASSPLSGGWQETQYF. Looking up the rest from reference TRBV25-1 and TRBJ2-5 gives the full variable domain: EADIYQTPRYLVIGTGKKITLECSQTMGHDKMYWYQQDPGMELHLIHYSYGVNSTEKGDLSSESTVSRIRTEHFPLTLESARPSHTSQYLCASSPLSGGWQETQYFGPGTRLLVL.

The chain uses TRBV3-1 (or the pseudogene TRBV3-2) and TRBJ1-3; a weak D match, TRBD1 (6 bases). V was cut by 4 bases and J by 0 bases, with 13 bases left in between. Germline values: CDR1 LGHDT, CDR2 YNNKEL (reference sequence). CDR3 length equals 16 residues. For the CDR3, the DNA is TGTGCCAGCAGCCTTGGAGGGGGTACCTCTGGAAACACCATATATTTT. Protein: CASSLGGGTSGNTIYF.

This clone was found once. The rearrangement uses TRBV6-2 or TRBV6-3 and TRBJ2-2; unclear D gene. Trimming stripped 4 bases from V and 7 bases from J, with 7 bases between. The length of the CDR3 is 12 residues. CDR1 and CDR2 (germline): MNHEY, SVGEGT. The CDR3 DNA reads as TGTGCCAGCAGTTTGAACGGCGGGGAGCTGTTTTTT. Its protein product is CASSLNGGELFF.

The chain couples TRBV5-1 to TRBJ1-4, with D possibly matching TRBD1 (5 bases). Germline assignment: CDR1 SGHRS and CDR2 YFSETQ. Deletions cut 2 bases from V and 6 bases from J, with 11 bases between. The CDR3 runs to 14 residues. The CDR3 is CASSLRGADEKLFF. The CDR3 coding sequence is TGCGCCAGCAGCTTACGAGGGGCGGATGAAAAACTGTTTTTT.

The V gene is TRBV6-5, the J gene TRBJ2-1; no definite D call. The germline CDR1 and CDR2 sequences are MNHEY and SVGAGI. Trimming took off 6 bases at V and 4 bases at J, with 7 bases between the two ends. The CDR3 runs 12 residues. The CDR3 DNA sequence: TGTGCCAGCAGGAGGATATACAATGAGCAGTTCTTC. It yields the protein CASRRIYNEQFF.

A few counts support this clone. This chain links TRBV4-3 with TRBJ2-3; no clear D gene. CDR1 LGHNA and CDR2 YSLEER come from the germline V gene. V gave up 1 base and J gave up 4 bases, with 15 bases separating them. This CDR3 has 16 amino acids. The CDR3 DNA sequence: TGCGCCAGCAGCCAAGTTCTCTCCGGTGGTGCAGATACGCAGTATTTT. It codes for CASSQVLSGGADTQYF.

The chain is built from TRBV5-5 and TRBJ1-4; maybe TRBD1 (5 bases). The CDR3 has 12 residues. CDR1 and CDR2 (germline): SGHKS, YYEKEE (reference sequence). The germline V and J ends were trimmed by 4 bases and 5 bases, with 6 bases remaining between them. The CDR3 DNA follows: TGTGCCAGCAGCCGGGGGAATGAAAAACTGTTTTTT. Translation: CASSRGNEKLFF.

This CDR3 is CASSLSGSNNEQFF. The CDR3 nucleotides are TGTGCCAGCAGCCTTAGCGGGAGCAACAATGAGCAGTTCTTC. This chain connects TRBV7-9 to TRBJ2-1; 9 bases map to TRBD2. The CDR3 has 14 residues. The V gene's germline CDR1 is SEHNR and CDR2 FQNEAQ (reference sequence). The V segment lost 5 bases and the J segment 5 bases; nucleotides outside the gene matches: 4.

The rearrangement uses TRBV5-6 and TRBJ1-2; TRBD1 agrees at 7 bases. CDR3 length: 13 residues. Germline lookup yields CDR1 SGHDT and CDR2 YYEEEE. Trimming at V came to 4 bases and at J to 5 bases, leaving 5 bases not matched to a gene. CDR3 DNA: TGTGCCAGCAGCCCGGGACAGTTATATGGCTACACCTTC. Translated: CASSPGQLYGYTF.

The V and J genes are TRBV5-4 and TRBJ2-7; TRBD1 matches at 7 bases. Germline values: CDR1 SGHNT, CDR2 YYREEE (reference sequence). The J segment lost 3 bases and the V segment lost 5 bases, leaving 5 bases of the junction unmatched. This CDR3 spans 13 amino acids. The CDR3 region has the DNA TGTGCCAGCAGTCCGGACAGGTACTACGAGCAGTACTTC. Translation: CASSPDRYYEQYF.

The chain carries TRBV3-1 (or the pseudogene TRBV3-2) and TRBJ2-3; TRBD1 agrees at 8 bases. Trimming removed 4 bases from V and 2 bases from J; junction bases left unmatched: 8. Germline CDR1 is LGHDT and CDR2 is YNNKEL (reference sequence). This CDR3 has 16 amino acids. The CDR3 bases are TGTGCCAGCAGCCGTGGGACAGGCCTAAACACAGATACGCAGTATTTT. This sequence encodes CASSRGTGLNTDTQYF.

This clone was recorded only once. The chain has TRBV5-6 and TRBJ1-2; no clear D gene. This CDR3 region has 12 residues. Trimming stripped 3 bases from V and 0 bases from J, with 3 bases between. Per germline, CDR1 SGHDT and CDR2 YYEEEE. The CDR3 nucleotides are TGTGCCAGCAGCTCGACTAACTATGGCTACACCTTC. Its translation is CASSSTNYGYTF.

A note on this clone: This CDR3 is also generated by other DNA sequences in the sample. The J gene is TRBJ1-1, the V gene TRBV5-1; 9 bases line up with TRBD1. Germline V gene data show CDR1 as SGHRS and CDR2 as YFSETQ. CDR3 length: 16 amino acids. J gave up 5 bases and V 0 bases, and 8 bases lay outside the gene matches. Written as DNA, the CDR3 is TGCGCCAGCAGCTTGGCCCCGGACAGGGGTGATACTGAAGCTTTCTTT. It encodes CASSLAPDRGDTEAFF. Together with reference TRBV5-1 and TRBJ1-1, the CDR3 gives the full variable domain: KAGVTQTPRYLIKTRGQQVTLSCSPISGHRSVSWYQQTPGQGLQFLFEYFSETQRNKGNFPGRFSGRQFSNSRSEMNVSTLELGDSALYLCASSLAPDRGDTEAFFGQGTRLTVV.

This chain links TRBV6-2 or TRBV6-3 with TRBJ2-1, with D perhaps matching TRBD2 (5 bases). The V and J ends lost 0 bases and 8 bases respectively, with 17 bases between them. This CDR3 comprises 16 residues. The germline CDR1 and CDR2 sequences are MNHEY and SVGEGT. The CDR3 loop is CASSYSQRTRYDEQFF. The CDR3 DNA is TGTGCCAGCAGTTACTCGCAGCGGACCAGGTACGATGAGCAGTTCTTC.

The rearrangement uses TRBV9 and TRBJ1-3; D not certain. Germline assignment: CDR1 SGDLS and CDR2 YYNGEE. V was shortened by 0 bases and J by 4 bases, with 11 bases between the two germline ends. The CDR3 runs to 15 residues. The chain's CDR3 is CASSVDSLVGNTIYF. CDR3 sequence (DNA): TGTGCCAGCAGCGTAGACTCTTTGGTGGGAAACACCATATATTTT. The whole variable domain, filled in from reference TRBV9 and TRBJ1-3, reads DSGVTQTPKHLITATGQRVTLRCSPRSGDLSVYWYQQSLDQGLQFLIQYYNGEERAKGNILERFSAQQFPDLHSELNLSSLELGDSALYFCASSVDSLVGNTIYFGEGSWLTVV.

The chain combines TRBV12-3 or TRBV12-4 with TRBJ1-5, with 7 bases lining up with TRBD1. With 2 bases clipped from V and 5 bases from J, the junction kept 0 bases outside the gene matches. This CDR3 is built from 13 residues. The CDR3 nucleotides are TGTGCCAGCAGTTTAAGGGGGCATCAGCCCCAGCATTTT. It yields the protein CASSLRGHQPQHF.

V is TRBV2 and J is TRBJ2-1; 11 bases are shared with TRBD2. Germline V gene data show CDR1 as SNHLY and CDR2 as FYNNEI. The CDR3 has 18 residues. V lost 5 bases to trimming and J lost 0 bases; unmatched junction nucleotides: 9. DNA of the CDR3: TGTGCCAGCAGTCCCCTAGCGGGGGGTCTCAGCTCCTACAATGAGCAGTTCTTC. Amino acids: CASSPLAGGLSSYNEQFF. The full variable domain, in which reference TRBV2 and TRBJ2-1 provide the parts outside the CDR3, is EPEVTQTPSHQVTQMGQEVILRCVPISNHLYFYWYRQILGQKVEFLVSFYNNEISEKSEIFDDQFSVERPDGSNFTLKIRSTKLEDSAMYFCASSPLAGGLSSYNEQFFGPGTRLTVL.

Notes on this clone: The junction differs from germline at one of its ends, possibly a read error. The genes are TRBV7-9 and TRBJ2-5; tentatively, D is TRBD1 (6 bases). The CDR3 totals 12 residues. Looked up from germline, CDR1 is SEHNR and CDR2 is FQNEAQ (reference sequence). CDR3 DNA sequence: TGTGCCAGCAGCTCGAACTCCGGGACACCTAACTTC. Its translation: CASSSNSGTPNF.

This chain connects TRBV19 to TRBJ2-7, with TRBD1 matching 8 bases. CDR1 and CDR2 from the germline V gene are LNHDA and SQIVND (reference sequence). Trimming took 5 bases from V and 6 from J; bases not matched to a gene: 6. The CDR3 sequence is 13 residues long. CDR3 loop: CASSPGQGTEQYF. The CDR3 DNA reads TGTGCCAGTAGTCCAGGACAGGGCACCGAGCAGTACTTC.

V usage is TRBV27 and J usage is TRBJ1-6; 10 bases line up with TRBD1. The CDR3 spans 16 residues. Losses at the gene ends were 4 bases for V and 8 bases for J; bases not matched to a gene: 8. The germline V gene has CDR1 MNHEY and CDR2 SMNVEV (reference sequence). The CDR3 loop reads CASSYLSGTGDSPLHF. In DNA form, the CDR3 reads TGTGCCAGCAGTTACCTGTCTGGGACAGGGGATTCACCCCTCCACTTT.

The V gene is TRBV5-1, the J gene TRBJ1-1; the D gene is possibly TRBD1 (5 bases). V was clipped by 5 bases and J by 11 bases, with 19 bases between them. The length of the CDR3 is 13 residues. Germline CDR1 SGHRS, CDR2 YFSETQ. Written as DNA, the CDR3 is TGCGCCAGCAGAAGGGAGGGGCCTCTAGAGGCTTTCTTT. This translates into CASRREGPLEAFF.